This TCR beta chain comes out of a study of PD-L1 blockade in urothelial cancer. Study at large: Prior chemotherapy regimens per patient numbered 0 to 3. Researchers looked at the blood 3 weeks (second dose) and 6 weeks after treatment began. Researchers found blood samples held a median of around 140,000 T cells.

This clone was seen once. The CDR3 extends over 14 amino acids. The germline CDR1 and CDR2 sequences are WNHNN and SYGVQD (reference sequence). The V end lost 4 bases, the J end lost 6 bases, and 13 bases lay between the germline ends. TCR analog templates of synthetic origin were spiked into each PCR. Assay: immunoSEQ multiplex PCR; the TCRdb copy retains only in-frame clones and omits some. The sample lists 70,000 to 90,000 clones, approximately 81% occurring once. Time point: pretreatment peripheral blood. The clonotype originates from a man aged 55 to 70 with urothelial cancer. The chain links TRBV10-1 to TRBJ2-1; a possible D gene is TRBD1 (5 bases). Source: PBMCs, taken around atezolizumab (anti-PD-L1) treatment. The CDR3 reads CASSGAGMGNEQFF. CDR3 nucleotide sequence: TGCGCCAGCAGTGGGGCAGGGATGGGCAATGAGCAGTTCTTC.